This T cell receptor beta chain was sequenced for a study of precursors of human CD4 cytotoxic T cells (dated by TCRdb to 2016 to 2019). Concerning the study at large: CD4+ memory subsets from 15 or so donors in total were covered by the bulk TCR-seq analysis. Sequences for both the TCRalpha and TCRbeta chains came out of the TCR-seq analysis of over 11 donors (table S7). Overall study outcomes, separate from this receptor: Expanded effector clonotypes accounted for a larger share of IL-7Rhigh TEMRA clonotypes than of TEM or TCM clonotypes. According to the authors, an observational design in humans cannot definitively determine the direction of differentiation between precursor and effector cells. Only 13 of the 14 donors were included in some of the bulk TCR-seq comparisons, which suggests that not every subset was available for every donor. More restricted TCR repertoires, with lower diversity and more expanded clonotypes, were shown by IL-7Rhigh and IL-7R- TEMRA subsets than by TCM and TEM subsets.

Sequencing used an Illumina MiSeq. On the study's bioinformatics: To quantify repertoire diversity, the Shannon-Wiener index was calculated using VDJtools. A TCRbeta clonotype counted as expanded if its clonotype frequency was 3 or higher. TCRdb reworked the public reads: Q25 trimming with fastp, MiXCR clone assembly, productive beta chains retained. Duplicate CDR3 protein sequences are folded into a single record with the most common DNA and genes. None of the V and J calls come from the authors' own analysis; TCRdb made them. For this sample there are about 260 distinct CDR3 sequences; around 28% appear just once. The leading ten clones occupy approximately 62% of the sample. To test for a precursor-effector relationship among CD4 cytotoxic T cells, four sorted CD4+ memory subsets (TCM, TEM, IL-7Rhigh TEMRA, IL-7R- TEMRA) underwent bulk UMI-based TCR sequencing. Cells were obtained from peripheral blood mononuclear cells that had been isolated from human blood.

This clonotype was detected only a few times. Which antigen it targets is not known. Base-call qualities are not available, and no considerably larger clone is one nucleotide away. The germline ends are 12 bases apart after V is trimmed by 5 bases and J by 5 bases. The CDR3 holds 13 amino acids from the cysteine to the phenylalanine. Of all the DNA, just the CDR3 is kept, 39 bases in frame from base 1. The germline V gene sets CDR1 to SGHVS and CDR2 to FNYEAQ. The rearrangement joined TRBV7-6 to TRBJ2-5, with TRBD2 tentatively as D gene (5 bases match). The sequence was collected from a human donor in good health. The specimen was memory CD4+ T cells from blood (PBMCs). The bases read TGTGCCAGCAGCCCCCCGGGCGGGGAGACCCAGTACTTC. This encodes CASSPPGGETQYF.